What follows are 23 T cell receptor beta chains derived from one specimen sequenced in a study of response to subunit inactivated influenza vaccine. TCRdb used MiXCR to reprocess the RT-PCR reads, holding one entry per CDR3 protein. Seen here are roughly 780,000 distinct CDR3 sequences, 18% observed once, and the top ten hold under 13%. Material: PBMCs from blood, obtained 5 days after vaccination. All receptors come from a man between 50 and 59 years old who received an inactivated influenza vaccine.

The chain uses TRBV5-1 and TRBJ2-5; 8 nucleotides agree with TRBD2. Germline values: CDR1 SGHRS, CDR2 YFSETQ. J gave up 3 bases and V 6 bases, and 4 bases lay outside the gene matches. The CDR3 totals 13 residues. CDR3 nucleotide sequence: TGCGCCAGCAAACTTAGCGGGAAAGAGACCCAGTACTTC. Amino acids: CASKLSGKETQYF.

V usage is TRBV21-1 and J usage is TRBJ2-5; TRBD1 is the table's D call, not checked against the DNA. TRBV21-1 is noted as a pseudogene. This CDR3 contains 16 residues. CDR3 sequence (DNA): TGTGCCAGCAGACTACCGGGACAGGCTGGTATCGCGACCCAGTACTTC. Amino acids: CASRLPGQAGIATQYF.

The V gene is TRBV20-1, the J gene TRBJ2-1; maybe TRBD1 (6 bases). V lost 0 bases and J 6 bases, leaving 15 bases between the germline ends. Germline values: CDR1 DFQATT, CDR2 SNEGSKA (reference sequence). CDR3 size: 15 residues. The CDR3 here is CSARDRGRGANEQFF. CDR3 coding DNA: TGCAGTGCTAGAGATCGAGGCAGGGGAGCCAATGAGCAGTTCTTC.

This clonotype has just a few counts. J is TRBJ2-3 and V is TRBV10-3; 14 bases line up with TRBD2. The ends lost 8 bases at V and 4 bases at J; junction bases unmatched: 5. This CDR3 has 15 amino acids. Germline V CDR1 and CDR2: ENHRY, SYGVKD. For the CDR3, the DNA is TGTGCCATCCGGACTAGCGGGGGGACATCAGATACGCAGTATTTT. Its protein is CAIRTSGGTSDTQYF.

This clonotype appeared a few times. The chain recombines TRBV12-3 or TRBV12-4 with TRBJ1-3; D gene ambiguous. There are 15 residues in the CDR3. The germline V and J ends were trimmed by 2 bases and 4 bases, with 12 bases remaining between them. The CDR3 coding sequence is TGTGCCAGCAGTTTATCGGTTAGACGGGGAAACACCATATATTTT. Protein: CASSLSVRRGNTIYF.

The chain employs TRBV10-3 and TRBJ1-1; D is undetermined. CDR1 and CDR2 from the germline V gene are ENHRY and SYGVKD. V lost 3 bases, J lost 1 base, and 9 bases lay in between. CDR3 length: 14 residues. The CDR3 is CAISDERANTEAFF. CDR3 bases: TGTGCCATCAGTGACGAGCGGGCGAACACTGAAGCTTTCTTT.

V usage is TRBV7-9 and J usage is TRBJ1-4; 7 bases map to TRBD1. The CDR3 has 14 amino acids. V was pared by 5 bases and J by 3 bases, with 3 bases of the junction left unmatched. CDR1 and CDR2 from the germline V gene are SEHNR and FQNEAQ (reference sequence). The CDR3 DNA reads as TGTGCCAGCAGCCGGACAGGCTCTAATGAAAAACTGTTTTTT. Translated: CASSRTGSNEKLFF.

This clonotype was counted between two and nine times. V gene TRBV20-1 combines with J gene TRBJ2-4; 10 nucleotides match TRBD2. V shed 0 bases and J 0 bases; nucleotides not matched to a gene: 8. This CDR3 region has 18 residues. Germline loops: CDR1 DFQATT, CDR2 SNEGSKA (reference sequence). In DNA form, the CDR3 reads TGCAGTGCTAGAGATCTAGCGGGAGATTTTTTAGCCAAAAACATTCAGTACTTC. This encodes CSARDLAGDFLAKNIQYF.

This clonotype was picked up a small number of times. V usage is TRBV9 and J usage is TRBJ2-1, with D uncertain. The length of the CDR3 is 14 residues. V shed 0 bases and J shed 9 bases, with 13 bases lying between them. Germline CDR1 reads SGDLS; CDR2 reads YYNGEE. CDR3 coding DNA: TGTGCCAGCAGCGTAGCTGTGGGAACCCGTGAGCAGTTCTTC. It specifies CASSVAVGTREQFF.

The V call is TRBV20-1, the J call TRBJ2-7; 12 bases align to TRBD2. Trimming took 7 bases from V and 1 from J; bases not matched to a gene: 5. This CDR3 is 14 amino acids long. The germline V gene encodes CDR1 DFQATT and CDR2 SNEGSKA (reference sequence). The CDR3 spells CSVVLAGGSYEQYF. The CDR3 DNA reads as TGCAGTGTCGTCCTAGCGGGAGGGTCCTACGAGCAGTACTTC.

This clonotype was detected only a few times. The genes are TRBV20-1 and TRBJ2-7, with TRBD2 as a possible D gene (6 bases). The CDR3 covers 15 residues. V lost 0 bases and J 1 base, leaving 13 bases between the germline ends. Germline-derived CDR1 and CDR2 are DFQATT and SNEGSKA (reference sequence). For the CDR3, the DNA is TGCAGTGCTAGAGATGCGGCGGGAAATTCCTACGAGCAGTACTTC. This codes for CSARDAAGNSYEQYF.

CDR3 in amino acids: CASSQDSNTVATEAFF. DNA of the CDR3: TGTGCCAGCAGCCAGGATTCGAACACCGTGGCCACTGAAGCTTTCTTT. V usage is TRBV4-2 and J usage is TRBJ1-1, with unresolved D. Trimming removed 3 bases from V and 4 bases from J, with 18 bases in between. Germline CDR1 and CDR2: LGHNA and YNFKEQ. The CDR3 is made up of 16 amino acids.

The chain employs TRBV20-1 and TRBJ1-1, with D hard to call. Germline V gives CDR1 DFQATT, CDR2 SNEGSKA (reference sequence). This CDR3 region has 14 residues. Trimming cost V 3 bases and J 0 bases, with 11 bases left between them. CDR3 sequence: CSARVGSMNTEAFF. CDR3 DNA: TGCAGTGCTAGGGTCGGGAGCATGAACACTGAAGCTTTCTTT.

This chain connects TRBV7-2 to TRBJ2-3; TRBD1 aligns across 7 bases. V shed 4 bases, J shed 0 bases, and the junction held 7 bases outside the gene matches. The CDR3 consists of 16 residues. Germline CDR1 is SGHTA and CDR2 is FQGNSA. The CDR3 reads CASSSRDSLSTDTQYF. The CDR3 DNA is TGTGCCAGCAGCTCACGGGACAGCCTTAGCACAGATACGCAGTATTTT.

The sample holds a few counts of this clonotype. The genes are TRBV19 and TRBJ2-1, with D possibly being TRBD1 or TRBD2 (5 bases each). Germline values: CDR1 LNHDA, CDR2 SQIVND (reference sequence). This CDR3 spans 15 amino acids. The V and J ends lost 3 bases and 5 bases respectively, with 14 bases between them. CDR3 sequence (DNA): TGTGCCAGTAGTATGGGACCAACCAACGACAATGAGCAGTTCTTC. It yields the protein CASSMGPTNDNEQFF.

This clonotype has only a few counts. V usage is TRBV14 and J usage is TRBJ2-2; 8 bases are a match to TRBD2. The CDR3 spans 16 residues. Losses at the gene ends were 2 bases for V and 4 bases for J; bases not matched to a gene: 6. CDR1 and CDR2 (germline): SGHDN, FVKESK. The CDR3 bases are TGTGCCAGCAGCCAACCGGGACTAGGAGTCACCGGGGAGCTGTTTTTT. This codes for CASSQPGLGVTGELFF.

This clonotype has only a few counts. The chain combines TRBV12-3 or TRBV12-4 with TRBJ1-6; no definite D call. This CDR3 comprises 13 residues. With 5 bases removed from V and 10 bases from J, the gap between germline ends came to 12 bases. The CDR3 spells CASSGYYVSPLHF. CDR3 in DNA: TGTGCCAGCAGTGGTTACTACGTCTCACCCCTCCACTTT.

In its sample, this clonotype was seen a few times. V is TRBV29-1 and J is TRBJ1-2; 8 positions agree with TRBD1. J lost 4 bases, V lost 3 bases, and 7 bases had no gene match. Looked up from germline, CDR1 is SQVTM and CDR2 is ANQGSEA. The CDR3 contains 14 residues. The CDR3 here is CSVDPGQGRYGYTF. CDR3 sequence (DNA): TGCAGCGTTGACCCAGGACAGGGACGCTATGGCTACACCTTC.

The V and J genes are TRBV4-2 and TRBJ2-7; 10 nucleotides line up with TRBD2. This CDR3 spans 18 amino acids. Germline-derived CDR1 and CDR2 are LGHNA and YNFKEQ. V shed 3 bases and J 0 bases; nucleotides not matched to a gene: 11. Written as DNA, the CDR3 is TGTGCCAGCAGCCATCTCAGGGCAAGCGGGGGGGCCTCCTACGAGCAGTACTTC. It specifies CASSHLRASGGASYEQYF.

Of note for this clonotype: One end of the junction fails to match germline, which may point to a read error. The genes are TRBV20-1 and TRBJ2-5, with unresolved D. The CDR3 extends over 12 amino acids. The germline V gene encodes CDR1 DFQATT and CDR2 SNEGSKA (reference sequence). CDR3 loop: CGASYGVETQYF. For the CDR3, the DNA is TGCGGTGCTAGTTATGGGGTTGAGACCCAGTACTTC.

The chain couples TRBV5-4 to TRBJ2-1, with 13 bases that match TRBD2. V lost 2 bases to trimming and J lost 5 bases; unmatched junction nucleotides: 13. Per the germline V gene, CDR1 is SGHNT and CDR2 is YYREEE (reference sequence). CDR3 length: 19 amino acids. The DNA of the CDR3 is TGTGCCAGCAGCTTCGGGGGTCCGGGACTAGCGGGGCTGAACAATGAGCAGTTCTTC. Translating it yields CASSFGGPGLAGLNNEQFF.

The V gene is TRBV5-1, the J gene TRBJ2-7; 9 bases are shared with TRBD2. The CDR3 totals 14 residues. Unmatched junction bases numbered 5, after V lost 3 bases and J lost 4 bases. CDR1 is SGHRS, CDR2 YFSETQ, per germline. The CDR3 DNA follows: TGCGCCAGCAGCTCCGGGACTAGCACTTACGAGCAGTACTTC. Its translation is CASSSGTSTYEQYF. Full variable domain (missing parts from reference TRBV5-1 and TRBJ2-7): KAGVTQTPRYLIKTRGQQVTLSCSPISGHRSVSWYQQTPGQGLQFLFEYFSETQRNKGNFPGRFSGRQFSNSRSEMNVSTLELGDSALYLCASSSGTSTYEQYFGPGTRLTVT.

V usage is TRBV10-3 and J usage is TRBJ2-3; D remains ambiguous. The germline gives CDR1 ENHRY, CDR2 SYGVKD. The CDR3 length is 15 residues. V lost 0 bases, J lost 4 bases, and 11 bases lay in between. CDR3 loop: CAISESPVTSDTQYF. In DNA form, the CDR3 reads TGTGCCATCAGTGAGTCGCCGGTAACCTCAGATACGCAGTATTTT.